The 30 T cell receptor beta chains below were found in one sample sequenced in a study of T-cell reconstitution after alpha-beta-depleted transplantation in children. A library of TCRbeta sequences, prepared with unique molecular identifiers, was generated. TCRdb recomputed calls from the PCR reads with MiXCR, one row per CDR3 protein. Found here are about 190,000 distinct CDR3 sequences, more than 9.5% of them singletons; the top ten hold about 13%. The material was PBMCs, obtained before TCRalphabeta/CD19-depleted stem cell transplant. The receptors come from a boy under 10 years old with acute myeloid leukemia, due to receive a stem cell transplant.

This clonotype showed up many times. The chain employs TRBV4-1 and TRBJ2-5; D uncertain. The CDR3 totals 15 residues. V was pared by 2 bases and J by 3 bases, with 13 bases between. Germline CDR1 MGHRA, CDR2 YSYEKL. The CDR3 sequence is CASSQRRLVEETQYF. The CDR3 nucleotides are TGCGCCAGCAGCCAAAGAAGGCTAGTGGAAGAGACCCAGTACTTC.

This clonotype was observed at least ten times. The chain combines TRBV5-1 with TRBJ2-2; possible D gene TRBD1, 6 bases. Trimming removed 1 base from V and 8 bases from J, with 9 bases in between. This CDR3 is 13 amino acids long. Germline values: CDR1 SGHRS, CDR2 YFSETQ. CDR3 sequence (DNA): TGCGCCAGCAGCTTGCCAGGACAGGGGGAGCTGTTTTTT. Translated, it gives CASSLPGQGELFF.

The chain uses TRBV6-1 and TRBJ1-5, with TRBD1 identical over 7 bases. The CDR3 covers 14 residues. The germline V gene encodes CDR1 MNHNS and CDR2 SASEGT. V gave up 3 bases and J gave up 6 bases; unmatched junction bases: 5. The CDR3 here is CASSDTGAGQPQHF. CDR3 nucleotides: TGTGCCAGCAGTGACACAGGGGCGGGTCAGCCCCAGCATTTT.

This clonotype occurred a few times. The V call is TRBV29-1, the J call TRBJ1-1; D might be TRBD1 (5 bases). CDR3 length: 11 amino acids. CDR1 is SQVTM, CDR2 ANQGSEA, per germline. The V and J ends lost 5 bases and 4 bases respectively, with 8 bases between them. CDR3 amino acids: CSVYQGTEAFF. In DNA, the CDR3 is TGCAGCGTTTACCAGGGCACTGAAGCTTTCTTT.

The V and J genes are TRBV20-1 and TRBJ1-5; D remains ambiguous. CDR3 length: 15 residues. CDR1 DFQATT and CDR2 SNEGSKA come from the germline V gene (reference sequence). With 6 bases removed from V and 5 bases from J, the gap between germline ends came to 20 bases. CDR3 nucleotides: TGCAGTGCGGTCATAGGAGACGCCGAGTATCAGCCCCAGCATTTT. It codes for CSAVIGDAEYQPQHF.

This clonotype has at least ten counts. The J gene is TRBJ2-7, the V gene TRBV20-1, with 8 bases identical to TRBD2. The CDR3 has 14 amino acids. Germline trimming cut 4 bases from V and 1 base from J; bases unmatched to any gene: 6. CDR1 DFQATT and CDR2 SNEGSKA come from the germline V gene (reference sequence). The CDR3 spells CSAISGTSSYEQYF. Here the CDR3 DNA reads TGCAGTGCTATTAGCGGGACCTCTTCCTACGAGCAGTACTTC.

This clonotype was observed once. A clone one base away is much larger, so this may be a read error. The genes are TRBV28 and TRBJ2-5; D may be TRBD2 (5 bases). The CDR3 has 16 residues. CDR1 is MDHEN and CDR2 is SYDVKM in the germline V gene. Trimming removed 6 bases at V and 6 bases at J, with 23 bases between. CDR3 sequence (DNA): TGTGCCAGCAGCACCCCGGAGCTGAGGGATATCAAGACCCAGTACTTC. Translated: CASSTPELRDIKTQYF.

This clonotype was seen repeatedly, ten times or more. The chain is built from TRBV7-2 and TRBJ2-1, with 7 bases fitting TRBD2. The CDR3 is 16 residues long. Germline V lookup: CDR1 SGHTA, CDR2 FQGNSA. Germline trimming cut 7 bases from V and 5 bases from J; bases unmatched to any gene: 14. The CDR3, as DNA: TGTGCCAGCATCCAACGAGGCGGGAGCCCCCACAATGAGCAGTTCTTC. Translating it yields CASIQRGGSPHNEQFF. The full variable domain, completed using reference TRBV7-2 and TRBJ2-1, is GAGVSQSPSNKVTEKGKDVELRCDPISGHTALYWYRQSLGQGLEFLIYFQGNSAPDKSGLPSDRFSAERTGGSVSTLTIQRTQQEDSAVYLCASIQRGGSPHNEQFFGPGTRLTVL.

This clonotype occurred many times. The CDR3 DNA is TGTGCCAGCAGTTACTCGGAGGGCGACCATCTGTTTTTT. Translating it yields CASSYSEGDHLFF. V and J are TRBV6-2 or TRBV6-3 and TRBJ1-4; D not resolved. V lost 0 bases to trimming and J lost 14 bases, with 13 bases between them. In germline, CDR1 is MNHEY, CDR2 SVGEGT. The CDR3 spans 13 residues.

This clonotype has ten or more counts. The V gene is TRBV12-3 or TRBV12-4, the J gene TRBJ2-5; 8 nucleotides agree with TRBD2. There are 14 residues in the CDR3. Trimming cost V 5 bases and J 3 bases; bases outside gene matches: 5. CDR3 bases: TGTGCCAGCAGTCCCGGGACTAGTGAAGAGACCCAGTACTTC. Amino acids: CASSPGTSEETQYF.

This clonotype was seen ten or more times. The CDR3 reads CSALGVRNRGGNTEAFF. The DNA of the CDR3 is TGCAGTGCTCTAGGGGTACGAAACAGGGGTGGGAACACTGAAGCTTTCTTT. The chain links TRBV20-1 to TRBJ1-1; 7 bases fit TRBD1. Germline V lookup: CDR1 DFQATT, CDR2 SNEGSKA (reference sequence). CDR3 length: 17 residues. The junction had 16 bases not matched to a gene; V was cut back by 5 bases and J by 1 base.

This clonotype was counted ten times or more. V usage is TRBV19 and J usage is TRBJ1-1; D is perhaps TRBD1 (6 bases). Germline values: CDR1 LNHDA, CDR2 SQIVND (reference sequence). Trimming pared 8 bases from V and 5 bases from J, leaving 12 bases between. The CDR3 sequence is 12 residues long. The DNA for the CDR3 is TGTGCCAGTGGACAGACGGGGACTGAAGCTTTCTTT. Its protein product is CASGQTGTEAFF.

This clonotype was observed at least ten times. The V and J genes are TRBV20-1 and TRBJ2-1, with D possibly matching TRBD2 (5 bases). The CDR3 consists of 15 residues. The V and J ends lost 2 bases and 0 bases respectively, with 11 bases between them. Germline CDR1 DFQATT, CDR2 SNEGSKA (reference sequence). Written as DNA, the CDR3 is TGCAGTGCTAGACCCCAGAGGGTCTCCTACAATGAGCAGTTCTTC. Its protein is CSARPQRVSYNEQFF.

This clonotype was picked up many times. In DNA form, the CDR3 reads TGCAGTGCTAGAGCTCCCCGTAGCGGGAGAATTTACGAGCAGTACTTC. It translates to CSARAPRSGRIYEQYF. The chain employs TRBV20-1 and TRBJ2-7, with 9 nucleotides matching TRBD2. With V trimmed by 1 base and J by 4 bases, 11 bases remained unmatched. This CDR3 spans 16 amino acids. Germline V gives CDR1 DFQATT, CDR2 SNEGSKA (reference sequence).

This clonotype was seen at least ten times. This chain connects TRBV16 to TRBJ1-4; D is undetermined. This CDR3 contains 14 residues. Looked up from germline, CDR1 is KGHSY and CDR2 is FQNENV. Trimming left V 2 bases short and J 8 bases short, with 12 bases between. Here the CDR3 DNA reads TGTGCCAGCAGCCAAAACAGAGTGAAGGAAAAACTGTTTTTT. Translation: CASSQNRVKEKLFF.

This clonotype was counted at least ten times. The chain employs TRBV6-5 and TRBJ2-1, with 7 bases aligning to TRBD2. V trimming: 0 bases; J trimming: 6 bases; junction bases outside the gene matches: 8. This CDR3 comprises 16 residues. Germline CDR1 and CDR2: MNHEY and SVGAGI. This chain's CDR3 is CASSYSAGEGGNEQFF. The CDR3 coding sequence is TGTGCCAGCAGTTACTCGGCGGGAGAAGGAGGCAATGAGCAGTTCTTC.

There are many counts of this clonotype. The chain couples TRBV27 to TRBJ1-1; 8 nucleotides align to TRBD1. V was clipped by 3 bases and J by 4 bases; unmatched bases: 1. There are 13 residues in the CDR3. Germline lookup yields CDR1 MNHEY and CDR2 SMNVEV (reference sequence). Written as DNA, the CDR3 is TGTGCCAGCAGTTTCAGGGGGCGCACTGAAGCTTTCTTT. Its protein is CASSFRGRTEAFF.

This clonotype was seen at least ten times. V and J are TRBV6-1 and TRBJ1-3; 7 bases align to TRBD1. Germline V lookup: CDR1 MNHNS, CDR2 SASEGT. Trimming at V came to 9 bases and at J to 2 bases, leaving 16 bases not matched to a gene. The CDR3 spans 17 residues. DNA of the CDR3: TGTGCCAGTCGAGACAGGGTCGGTCTATTCGCTGGAAACACCATATATTTT. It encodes CASRDRVGLFAGNTIYF.

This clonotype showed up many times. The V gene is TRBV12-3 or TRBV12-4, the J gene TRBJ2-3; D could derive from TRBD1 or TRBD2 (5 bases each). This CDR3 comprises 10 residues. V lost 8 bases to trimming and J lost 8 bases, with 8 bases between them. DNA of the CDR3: TGTGCCAGCGGGGGTCTTACGCAGTATTTT. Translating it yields CASGGLTQYF.

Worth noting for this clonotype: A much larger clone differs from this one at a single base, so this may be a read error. CDR3 protein: CASSPALAKNTQYF. The CDR3 DNA reads TGTGCCAGCAGCCCCGCGTTAGCCAAAAACACTCAGTACTTC. V is TRBV7-2 and J is TRBJ2-4; D is ambiguous. The CDR3 has 14 amino acids. Germline values: CDR1 SGHTA, CDR2 FQGNSA.

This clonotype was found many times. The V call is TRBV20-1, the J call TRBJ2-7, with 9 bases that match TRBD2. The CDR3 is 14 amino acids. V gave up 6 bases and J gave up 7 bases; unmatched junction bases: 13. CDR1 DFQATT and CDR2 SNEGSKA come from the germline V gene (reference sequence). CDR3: CSAFVSGRSAEQYF. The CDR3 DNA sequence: TGCAGTGCCTTCGTAAGCGGGAGGTCAGCTGAGCAGTACTTC.

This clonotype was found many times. CDR3 region: CASSLYRGQLETQYF. The CDR3, as DNA: TGTGCCAGCAGTTTATACAGGGGGCAACTCGAGACCCAGTACTTC. This rearrangement joins TRBV27 to TRBJ2-5, with 9 nucleotides matching TRBD1. The CDR3 is made up of 15 amino acids. J lost 5 bases, V lost 1 base, and 5 bases had no gene match. Germline lookup yields CDR1 MNHEY and CDR2 SMNVEV (reference sequence).

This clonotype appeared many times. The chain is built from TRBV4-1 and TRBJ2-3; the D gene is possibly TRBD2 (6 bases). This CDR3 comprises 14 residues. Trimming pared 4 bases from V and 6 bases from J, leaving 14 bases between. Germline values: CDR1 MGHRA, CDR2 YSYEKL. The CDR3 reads CASSRVGAGDTQYF. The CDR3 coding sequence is TGCGCCAGCAGCCGTGTCGGGGCGGGGGATACGCAGTATTTT.

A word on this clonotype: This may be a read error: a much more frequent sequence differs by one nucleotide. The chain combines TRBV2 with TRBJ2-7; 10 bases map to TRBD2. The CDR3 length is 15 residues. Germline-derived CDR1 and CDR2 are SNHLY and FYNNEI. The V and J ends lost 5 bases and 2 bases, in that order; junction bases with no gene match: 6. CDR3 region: CASSKLAGWTYEQYF. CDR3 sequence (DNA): TGTGCCAGCAGTAAACTAGCGGGATGGACCTACGAGCAGTACTTC.

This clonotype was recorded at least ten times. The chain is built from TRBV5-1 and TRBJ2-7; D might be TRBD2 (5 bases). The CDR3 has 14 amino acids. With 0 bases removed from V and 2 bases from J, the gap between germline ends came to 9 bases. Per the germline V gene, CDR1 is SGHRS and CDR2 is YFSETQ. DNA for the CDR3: TGCGCCAGCAGCTTGGGAGGGTTTCCCTACGAGCAGTACTTC. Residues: CASSLGGFPYEQYF.

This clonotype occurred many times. In DNA form, the CDR3 reads TGTGCCACCAGCAAATCAGACAGGGGGAGTGAAAAACTGTTTTTT. It specifies CATSKSDRGSEKLFF. The chain carries TRBV15 and TRBJ1-4, with 9 bases that match TRBD1. The CDR3 totals 15 residues. V dropped 4 bases and J dropped 7; count of bases not matched to a gene: 7. The germline V gene has CDR1 LNHNV and CDR2 YYDKDF (reference sequence).

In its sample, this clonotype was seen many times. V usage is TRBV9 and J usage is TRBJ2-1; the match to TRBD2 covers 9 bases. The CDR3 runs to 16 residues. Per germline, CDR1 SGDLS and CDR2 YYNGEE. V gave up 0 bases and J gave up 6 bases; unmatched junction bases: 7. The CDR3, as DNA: TGTGCCAGCAGCGTAGGAGGAGGGACTAGCATCAATGAGCAGTTCTTC. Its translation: CASSVGGGTSINEQFF.

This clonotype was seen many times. Here the CDR3 DNA reads TGTGCCAGCGACAACTTTGTTACCGGGGAGCTGTTTTTT. Amino acid sequence: CASDNFVTGELFF. The chain recombines TRBV12-3 or TRBV12-4 with TRBJ2-2; D is undetermined. The CDR3 sequence is 13 residues long. Trimming stripped 8 bases from V and 5 bases from J, with 12 bases between.

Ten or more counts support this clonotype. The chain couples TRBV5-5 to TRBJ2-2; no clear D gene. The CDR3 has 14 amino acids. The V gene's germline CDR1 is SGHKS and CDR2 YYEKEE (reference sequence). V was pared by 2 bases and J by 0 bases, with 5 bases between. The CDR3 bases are TGTGCCAGCAGCTTCGGTACGAACACCGGGGAGCTGTTTTTT. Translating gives CASSFGTNTGELFF.

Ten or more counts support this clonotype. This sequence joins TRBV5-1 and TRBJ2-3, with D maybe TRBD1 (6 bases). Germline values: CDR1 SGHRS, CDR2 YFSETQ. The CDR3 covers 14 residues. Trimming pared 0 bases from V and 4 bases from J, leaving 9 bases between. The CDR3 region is CASSLEGGSDTQYF. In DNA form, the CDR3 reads TGCGCCAGCAGCTTGGAAGGGGGTTCAGATACGCAGTATTTT.